These 25 T cell receptor beta chains share one sample of origin, sequenced in a study of vaccination effects on CD4 cells after COVID-19. The assay was immunoSEQ multiplex PCR, and TCRdb's table has in-frame clones only and misses some. The repertoire consists of around 33,000 clones, with roughly 67% occurring once and the leading ten covering approximately 8.9%. For these TCRs, the target antigens are not known. Viral peptide pools were used in the ViraFEST assay to expand antigen-specific CD4+ T cells, and sequencing came afterward. The culture ran for roughly 10 days before CD4+ T cells were isolated. Subjects were given two BNT162b2 or mRNA-1273 vaccine doses. This specimen was CD4+ T cells from PBMCs cultured with SARS-CoV-2 spike peptides, taken after COVID-19 vaccination. These receptors all come from a human donor who received a COVID-19 vaccine.

The rearrangement links TRBV14 to TRBJ2-7; TRBD1 or TRBD2 may be the D gene (5 bases each). The CDR3 totals 14 residues. Germline-derived CDR1 and CDR2 are SGHDN and FVKESK. V gave up 3 bases and J gave up 0 bases, with 9 bases separating them. CDR3 loop: CASSQGVLSYEQYF. The CDR3 nucleotides read TGTGCCAGCAGCCAGGGGGTACTCTCCTACGAGCAGTACTTC.

V is TRBV2 and J is TRBJ1-2; D gene uncertain. This CDR3 is built from 14 residues. Deletions cut 6 bases from V and 4 bases from J, with 15 bases between. CDR1 is SNHLY and CDR2 is FYNNEI in the germline V gene. CDR3 sequence reads: CASSGDINPYGYTF. CDR3 in DNA: TGTGCCAGCAGCGGAGACATTAACCCCTATGGCTACACCTTC. Full variable domain (outside the CDR3, taken from reference TRBV2 and TRBJ1-2): EPEVTQTPSHQVTQMGQEVILRCVPISNHLYFYWYRQILGQKVEFLVSFYNNEISEKSEIFDDQFSVERPDGSNFTLKIRSTKLEDSAMYFCASSGDINPYGYTFGSGTRLTVV.

The table lists this clone with a few counts. This chain joins TRBV10-3 and TRBJ2-7; 11 bases line up with TRBD1. After removal of 7 bases from V and 7 bases from J, the junction contained 6 bases not matched to a gene. Germline V gives CDR1 ENHRY, CDR2 SYGVKD. The CDR3 is 13 amino acids. CDR3 loop: CAITGTGGEEQYF. The CDR3, as DNA: TGTGCCATCACCGGGACAGGGGGAGAAGAGCAGTACTTC.

This chain uses TRBV30 with TRBJ2-4; D not certain. Trimming left V 0 bases short and J 1 base short, with 4 bases between. This CDR3 is built from 13 residues. From germline, CDR1 is GTSNPN and CDR2 SVGIG (reference sequence). The CDR3 region has the DNA TGTGCCTGGAGTGTACCCGCCAAAAACATTCAGTACTTC. Translated: CAWSVPAKNIQYF.

This clone showed up just once. This sequence joins TRBV19 and TRBJ2-6, with D unresolved. Trimming shortened V by 8 bases and J by 0 bases, and 14 bases separated the two germline ends. CDR3 length equals 16 residues. Germline CDR1 is LNHDA and CDR2 is SQIVND (reference sequence). The CDR3: CASSSWASSGANVLTF. The CDR3 DNA reads as TGTGCCAGTTCCTCTTGGGCGAGCTCTGGGGCCAACGTCCTGACTTTC. Full variable domain (missing parts from reference TRBV19 and TRBJ2-6): DGGITQSPKYLFRKEGQNVTLSCEQNLNHDAMYWYRQDPGQGLRLIYYSQIVNDFQKGDIAEGYSVSREKKESFPLTVTSAQKNPTAFYLCASSSWASSGANVLTFGAGSRLTVL.

In its sample, this clone was seen a few times. This chain connects TRBV23-1 to TRBJ2-7; D possibly corresponds to TRBD1 (5 bases). TRBV23-1 is recorded as an ORF, its role being uncertain. The CDR3 sequence is 12 residues long. Trimming removed 6 bases at V and 0 bases at J, with 6 bases between. Here the CDR3 DNA reads TGCGCCAGCAGGGACACCTCCTACGAGCAGTACTTC. This encodes CASRDTSYEQYF.

The chain couples TRBV6-1 to TRBJ2-7; tentatively, D is TRBD1 (6 bases). The germline V gene encodes CDR1 MNHNS and CDR2 SASEGT. The CDR3 is 14 residues long. With 2 bases removed from V and 0 bases from J, the gap between germline ends came to 8 bases. The CDR3 is CASSEPGDSYEQYF. CDR3 DNA sequence: TGTGCCAGCAGTGAACCAGGGGACTCCTACGAGCAGTACTTC.

The V and J genes are TRBV5-4 and TRBJ1-1; perhaps TRBD1 as D (6 bases). Germline V CDR1 and CDR2: SGHNT, YYREEE (reference sequence). The CDR3 extends over 13 amino acids. Trimming pared 2 bases from V and 4 bases from J, leaving 9 bases between. The CDR3 DNA reads TGTGCCAGCAGCTTTGGACAGATCACTGAAGCTTTCTTT. Its protein is CASSFGQITEAFF.

CDR3 DNA sequence: TGCGCCAGCAGCTTGGCGGGGCTTCGATATAATTCACCCCTCCACTTT. Protein: CASSLAGLRYNSPLHF. The chain recombines TRBV5-1 with TRBJ1-6, with D maybe TRBD1 (5 bases). Trimming shortened V by 0 bases and J by 4 bases, and 11 bases separated the two germline ends. In germline, CDR1 is SGHRS, CDR2 YFSETQ. This CDR3 comprises 16 residues.

This clone came up a few times. The chain combines TRBV2 with TRBJ1-2; D uncertain. The CDR3 sequence is 13 residues long. The V end was cut by 8 bases, the J end by 3 bases, with 13 bases between. CDR1 is SNHLY and CDR2 is FYNNEI in the germline V gene. CDR3 loop: CASGREMDYGYTF. The CDR3 coding sequence is TGTGCCAGCGGGCGGGAGATGGACTATGGCTACACCTTC.

The rearrangement uses TRBV7-2 and TRBJ2-7; D may be TRBD2 (6 bases). With 1 base removed from V and 7 bases from J, the gap between germline ends came to 17 bases. The CDR3 has 15 amino acids. Germline assignment: CDR1 SGHTA and CDR2 FQGNSA. CDR3 DNA sequence: TGTGCCAGCAGCTTAGGAGCGGGTGCGGCGAGGGAGCAGTACTTC. Translated: CASSLGAGAAREQYF.

The rearrangement uses TRBV5-1 and TRBJ2-3, with 11 bases identical to TRBD2. The CDR3 is 17 residues long. Germline CDR1 SGHRS, CDR2 YFSETQ. The V and J ends lost 2 bases and 2 bases, in that order; junction bases with no gene match: 7. The CDR3 loop reads CASSFGTSGYFTDTQYF. The CDR3 DNA is TGCGCCAGCAGCTTTGGGACTAGCGGATATTTCACAGATACGCAGTATTTT.

The J gene is TRBJ2-1, the V gene TRBV13; 11 bases are shared with TRBD2. Per the germline V gene, CDR1 is PRHDT and CDR2 is FYEKMQ (reference sequence). The CDR3 contains 15 residues. After removal of 3 bases from V and 10 bases from J, the junction contained 8 bases not matched to a gene. CDR3 in amino acids: CASSFSTSGSVEQFF. The CDR3 nucleotides are TGTGCCAGCAGCTTTTCCACTAGCGGGAGTGTCGAGCAGTTCTTC.

This clone occurred a few times. V and J are TRBV7-9 and TRBJ1-3; unclear D gene. The CDR3 is 15 amino acids. CDR1 SEHNR and CDR2 FQNEAQ come from the germline V gene (reference sequence). V lost 2 bases and J lost 4, with 12 bases in between. CDR3 region: CASSLPGRLGNTIYF. In nucleotides, the CDR3 is TGTGCCAGCAGCTTACCTGGCCGATTGGGAAACACCATATATTTT.

The CDR3 spells CASTTKGSSGSGANVLTF. The CDR3 DNA is TGCGCCAGCACCACAAAAGGGAGTTCGGGATCCGGGGCCAACGTCCTGACTTTC. The chain recombines TRBV23-1 with TRBJ2-6, with D maybe TRBD2 (5 bases). TRBV23-1 is assigned to the ORF class and has an uncertain function. The CDR3 extends over 18 amino acids. V lost 7 bases and J 4 bases, leaving 23 bases between the germline ends.

This clone occurred a few times. The J gene is TRBJ2-3, the V gene TRBV2; D remains unclear. This CDR3 has 12 residues. V was cut by 1 base and J by 6 bases, with 5 bases left in between. In germline, CDR1 is SNHLY, CDR2 FYNNEI. The CDR3 loop is CASSEGSDTQYF. The CDR3 DNA sequence: TGTGCCAGCAGTGAAGGGTCCGATACGCAGTATTTT.

This clone was found a few times. This chain joins TRBV30 and TRBJ1-5; D uncertain. This CDR3 has 14 amino acids. Trimming removed 0 bases at V and 3 bases at J, with 9 bases between. CDR1 GTSNPN and CDR2 SVGIG come from the germline V gene (reference sequence). In DNA form, the CDR3 reads TGTGCCTGGAGTGTAGTGTCAGACAATCAGCCCCAGCATTTT. The encoded protein is CAWSVVSDNQPQHF.

The V gene is TRBV19, the J gene TRBJ2-1; tentatively, D is TRBD2 (5 bases). The V and J ends lost 3 bases and 12 bases respectively, with 12 bases between them. The CDR3 runs 12 residues. Germline V gives CDR1 LNHDA, CDR2 SQIVND (reference sequence). The CDR3 DNA is TGTGCCAGTAGTATCGAGCCGGGAAGGCAGTTCTTC. Residues: CASSIEPGRQFF.

V gene TRBV6-5 combines with J gene TRBJ2-1; TRBD2 aligns across 7 bases. Germline V gives CDR1 MNHEY, CDR2 SVGAGI. After removal of 1 base from V and 0 bases from J, the junction contained 3 bases not matched to a gene. CDR3 length equals 16 residues. The CDR3 nucleotides are TGTGCCAGCAGTTACTTCGGCGGGAGCTCCTACAATGAGCAGTTCTTC. Its protein is CASSYFGGSSYNEQFF.

The chain carries TRBV10-3 and TRBJ1-1; a possible D gene is TRBD1 (5 bases). The V end lost 0 bases, the J end lost 2 bases, and 7 bases lay between the germline ends. The CDR3 runs 14 residues. From germline, CDR1 is ENHRY and CDR2 SYGVKD. CDR3 sequence reads: CAISESTVNTEAFF. CDR3 bases: TGTGCCATCAGTGAGTCGACAGTAAACACTGAAGCTTTCTTT.

Remarks on this clone: The sample contains more than one DNA sequence encoding this CDR3. This chain connects TRBV6-6 to TRBJ2-7, with 9 bases lining up with TRBD2. After removal of 3 bases from V and 3 bases from J, the junction contained 3 bases not matched to a gene. Germline CDR1 is MNHNY and CDR2 is SVGAGI (reference sequence). CDR3 length: 14 amino acids. CDR3 in amino acids: CASSYSGSSYEQYF. The CDR3, as DNA: TGTGCCAGCAGTTATAGCGGGAGCAGCTACGAGCAGTACTTC.

This clone was recorded a few times. The chain uses TRBV24-1 and TRBJ2-1; D perhaps matches TRBD2 (5 bases). V lost 2 bases and J lost 0, with 13 bases in between. The germline gives CDR1 KGHDR, CDR2 SFDVKD. The CDR3 length is 17 residues. The CDR3, as DNA: TGTGCCACCAGTGATTGGAGGAGTGGGCGCTCCTACAATGAGCAGTTCTTC. It is translated as CATSDWRSGRSYNEQFF.

The chain couples TRBV3-1 (or the pseudogene TRBV3-2) to TRBJ1-1; D is possibly TRBD1 (5 bases). The CDR3 contains 14 residues. Per germline, CDR1 LGHDT and CDR2 YNNKEL (reference sequence). The ends were cut back, 4 bases at V and 7 bases at J, with 16 bases in the middle. This chain's CDR3 is CASSRSRQGGEAFF. The CDR3 DNA follows: TGTGCCAGCAGCCGTTCTCGCCAGGGCGGTGAAGCTTTCTTT.

This clone was detected a few times. V and J are TRBV19 and TRBJ2-7; D uncertain. The CDR3 covers 15 residues. CDR1 and CDR2 (germline): LNHDA, SQIVND (reference sequence). The ends were cut back, 1 base at V and 4 bases at J, with 14 bases in the middle. The CDR3 sequence is CASSIAPGSLYEQYF. CDR3 bases: TGTGCCAGTAGTATAGCCCCCGGCAGCTTATACGAGCAGTACTTC.

Only a few counts were recorded for this clone. The chain employs TRBV10-3 and TRBJ1-5; possibly TRBD1 for D (6 bases). From germline, CDR1 is ENHRY and CDR2 SYGVKD. The CDR3 has 15 amino acids. V lost 6 bases, J lost 7 bases, and 19 bases lay in between. This CDR3 is CAIRQGLEGNQPQHF. For the CDR3, the DNA is TGTGCCATCAGACAGGGCCTTGAGGGGAACCAGCCCCAGCATTTT.